These 11 T cell receptor beta chains share one sample of origin, sequenced in a study of OX40 agonist ivuxolimab in advanced cancers. Libraries were prepared by immunoSEQ multiplex PCR; TCRdb keeps only in-frame clonotypes and omits some of them. The repertoire holds about 37,000 clones, with approximately 86% as singletons. Source: CD4+ or CD8+ T cells sorted from blood, taken in a trial of the OX40 agonist ivuxolimab. All receptors come from an adult with an advanced solid tumor such as melanoma, head and neck, liver or kidney cancer.

This clone was counted once. The rearrangement joins TRBV7-3 to TRBJ2-6; 7 nucleotides align to TRBD2. The CDR3 loop spans 16 amino acids. V trimming: 4 bases; J trimming: 0 bases; junction bases outside the gene matches: 3. The germline V gene has CDR1 SGHTA and CDR2 FQGTGA. CDR3 residues: CASSSGTNSGANVLTF. The CDR3 nucleotides are TGTGCCAGCAGCTCCGGGACTAACTCTGGGGCCAACGTCCTGACTTTC.

This CDR3 is CASSVGKTPSYEQYF. The CDR3 DNA is TGTGCCAGCAGCGTAGGCAAGACCCCCTCCTACGAGCAGTACTTC. This rearrangement joins TRBV9 to TRBJ2-7; D not resolved. CDR3 size: 15 residues. The germline gives CDR1 SGDLS, CDR2 YYNGEE. Trimming took off 0 bases at V and 0 bases at J, with 10 bases between the two ends.

This chain links TRBV5-6 with TRBJ1-4; weak D call: TRBD1 (5 bases). Trimming removed 3 bases from V and 0 bases from J, with 12 bases in between. The CDR3 loop spans 16 amino acids. Per the germline V gene, CDR1 is SGHDT and CDR2 is YYEEEE. The CDR3 is CASSWRGPATNEKLFF. The CDR3 region has the DNA TGTGCCAGCAGCTGGAGGGGTCCTGCAACTAATGAAAAACTGTTTTTT.

The J gene is TRBJ2-1, the V gene TRBV29-1, with 8 bases matching TRBD2. Germline V gene lookup returns CDR1 SQVTM and CDR2 ANQGSEA. The V and J ends lost 4 bases and 7 bases, in that order; junction bases with no gene match: 9. The CDR3 is 14 residues long. CDR3: CSVGVGGGWNEQFF. CDR3 DNA sequence: TGCAGCGTTGGGGTCGGGGGGGGGTGGAATGAGCAGTTCTTC.

The J gene is TRBJ2-3, the V gene TRBV7-6; TRBD1 aligns across 7 bases. CDR1 is SGHVS, CDR2 FNYEAQ, per germline. Losses at the gene ends were 5 bases for V and 6 bases for J; bases not matched to a gene: 8. The CDR3 loop spans 14 amino acids. The CDR3 region is CASSLLGGRDTQYF. In DNA, the CDR3 is TGTGCCAGCAGCCTTTTAGGGGGCAGGGATACGCAGTATTTT. The entire variable domain, with the rest obtained from reference TRBV7-6 and TRBJ2-3, is as follows: GAGVSQSPRYKVTKRGQDVALRCDPISGHVSLYWYRQALGQGPEFLTYFNYEAQQDKSGLPNDRFSAERPEGSISTLTIQRTEQRDSAMYRCASSLLGGRDTQYFGPGTRLTVL.

The gene calls are TRBV19 and TRBJ1-1; D gene unclear. CDR1 is LNHDA and CDR2 is SQIVND in the germline V gene (reference sequence). The CDR3 loop spans 15 amino acids. V lost 6 bases, J lost 0 bases, and 14 bases lay in between. This chain's CDR3 is CASSTIGRMNTEAFF. CDR3 bases: TGTGCCAGTAGCACGATAGGACGGATGAACACTGAAGCTTTCTTT.

The chain has TRBV2 and TRBJ1-1, with 9 bases aligning to TRBD1. The CDR3 covers 13 residues. Per germline, CDR1 SNHLY and CDR2 FYNNEI. J gave up 6 bases and V 6 bases, and 5 bases lay outside the gene matches. The CDR3 protein is CASSGTGSSEAFF. The CDR3, as DNA: TGTGCCAGCAGCGGGACAGGGAGCTCTGAAGCTTTCTTT.

This clone has only one observation. V usage is TRBV9 and J usage is TRBJ2-5, with TRBD2 as a possible D gene (6 bases). V lost 3 bases, J lost 5 bases, and 11 bases lay in between. CDR1 and CDR2 (germline): SGDLS, YYNGEE. The CDR3 totals 13 residues. CDR3 in amino acids: CASSATSTETQYF. The CDR3, as DNA: TGTGCCAGCAGCGCAACTAGCACGGAGACCCAGTACTTC.

Only a few counts were recorded for this clone. The chain carries TRBV18 and TRBJ1-1; perhaps TRBD1 as D (5 bases). Between the trimmed V and J ends, which lost 8 bases and 0 bases, there was a span of 10 bases. Per germline, CDR1 KGHSH and CDR2 LQKENI. The CDR3 length is 13 residues. The CDR3 is CASADSVNTEAFF. The CDR3 nucleotides read TGTGCCAGCGCCGACAGTGTGAACACTGAAGCTTTCTTT.

The gene calls are TRBV2 and TRBJ1-2; D possibly corresponds to TRBD1 (6 bases). V dropped 7 bases and J dropped 8 bases, with 11 bases sitting between them. The CDR3 has 11 amino acids. CDR1 SNHLY and CDR2 FYNNEI come from the germline V gene. The DNA of the CDR3 is TGTGCCAGCATGGAGGGACAAGGCTACACCTTC. Translation gives CASMEGQGYTF.

In DNA form, the CDR3 reads TGTGCCAGCAGACAAATGGGGTCAGATACGCAGTATTTT. This translates into CASRQMGSDTQYF. V and J are TRBV25-1 and TRBJ2-3; D remains ambiguous. From germline, CDR1 is MGHDK and CDR2 SYGVNS. V was trimmed by 6 bases and J by 4 bases, leaving 11 bases between them. The CDR3 is made up of 13 amino acids.